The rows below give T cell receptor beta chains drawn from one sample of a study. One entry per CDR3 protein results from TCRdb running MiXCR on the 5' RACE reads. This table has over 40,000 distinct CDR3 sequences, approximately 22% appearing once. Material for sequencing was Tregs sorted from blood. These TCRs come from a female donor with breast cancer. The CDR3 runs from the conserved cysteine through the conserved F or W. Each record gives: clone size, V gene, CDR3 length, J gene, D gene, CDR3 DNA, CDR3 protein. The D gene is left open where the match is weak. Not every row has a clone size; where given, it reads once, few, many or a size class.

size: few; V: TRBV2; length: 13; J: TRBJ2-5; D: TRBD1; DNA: TGTGCCAGCAGGGACAGGGTGGGAGAGACCCAGTACTTC; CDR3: CASRDRVGETQYF
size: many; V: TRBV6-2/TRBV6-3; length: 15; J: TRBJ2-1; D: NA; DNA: TGTGCCAGCAGTTACGGCCAACTCTCCTACAATGAGCAGTTCTTC; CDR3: CASSYGQLSYNEQFF
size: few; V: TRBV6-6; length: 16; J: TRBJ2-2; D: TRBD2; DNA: TGTGCCACCCAAGCCCGGGACTACCTGAACACCGGGGAGCTGTTTTTT; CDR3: CATQARDYLNTGELFF
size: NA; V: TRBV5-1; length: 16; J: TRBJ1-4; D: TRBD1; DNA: TGCGCCAGCAGCCGCGGACAGGGGGCAACTAATGAAAAACTGTTTTTT; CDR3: CASSRGQGATNEKLFF
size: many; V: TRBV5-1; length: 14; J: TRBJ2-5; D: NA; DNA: TGCGCCAGCAGCTTCGGGGGAGGACCGGAGACCCAGTACTTC; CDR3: CASSFGGGPETQYF
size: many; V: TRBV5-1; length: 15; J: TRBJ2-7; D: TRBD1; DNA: TGCGCCAGCAGCTTGACGGGACAGAGCTCCTACGAGCAGTACTTC; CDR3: CASSLTGQSSYEQYF
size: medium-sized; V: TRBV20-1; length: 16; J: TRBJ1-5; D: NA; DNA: TGCAGTGCTTACCCTATCGCCATCTATAGCAATCAGCCCCAGCATTTT; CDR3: CSAYPIAIYSNQPQHF
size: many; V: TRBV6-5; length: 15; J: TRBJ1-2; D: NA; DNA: TGTGCCAGTTCCTTCAGGCAGGGGCGCGGCTATGGCTACACCTTC; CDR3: CASSFRQGRGYGYTF
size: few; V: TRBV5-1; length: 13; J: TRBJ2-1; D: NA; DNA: TGCGCCAGCAGGCCGGACGGGGGAAATGAGCAGTTCTTC; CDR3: CASRPDGGNEQFF
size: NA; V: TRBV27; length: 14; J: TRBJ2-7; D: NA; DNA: TGTGCCAGCAGCTTACTCCGATCCCTCTACGAGCAGTACTTC; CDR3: CASSLLRSLYEQYF
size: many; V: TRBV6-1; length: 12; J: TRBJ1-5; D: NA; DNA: TGTGCCAGCGGAGGGCTTTATCAGCCCCAGCATTTT; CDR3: CASGGLYQPQHF
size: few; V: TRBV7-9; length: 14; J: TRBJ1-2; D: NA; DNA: TGTGCCAGCAGCCACACCCGGGAGTTCGGTGGCTACACCTTC; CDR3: CASSHTREFGGYTF
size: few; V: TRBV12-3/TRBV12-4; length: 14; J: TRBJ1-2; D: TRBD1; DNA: TGTGCCAGCAGCCGTCAGGGGGCCGGCTATGGCTACACCTTC; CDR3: CASSRQGAGYGYTF
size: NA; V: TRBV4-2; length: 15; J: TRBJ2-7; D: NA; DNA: TGTGCCAGCAGCCAAGATCTGGGACTCATCTACGAGCAGTACTTC; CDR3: CASSQDLGLIYEQYF
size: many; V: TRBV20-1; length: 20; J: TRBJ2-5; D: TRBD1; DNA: TGCAGTGCTAGACCCCTCCTCCGGGACAGGCACCGGAAGGAGCAAGAGACCCAGTACTTC; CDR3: CSARPLLRDRHRKEQETQYF
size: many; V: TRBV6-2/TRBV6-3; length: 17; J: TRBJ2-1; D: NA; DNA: TGTGCCAGCACCATAGGGGTTAAGTACACCCAAGGAGGTGAGCAGTTCTTC; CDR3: CASTIGVKYTQGGEQFF
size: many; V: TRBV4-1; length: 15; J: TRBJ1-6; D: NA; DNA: TGCGCCAGCAGCCGAATGGCGGGGTTAGGTTCACCCCTCCACTTT; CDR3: CASSRMAGLGSPLHF
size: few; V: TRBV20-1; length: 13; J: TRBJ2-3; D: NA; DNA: TGCAGTGCCCCACTGGGTTGGACAGATACGCAGTATTTT; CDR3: CSAPLGWTDTQYF
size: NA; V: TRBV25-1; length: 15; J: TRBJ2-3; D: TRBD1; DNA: TGTGCCAGCAGTGCGGACAGGAGTAGTACAGATACGCAGTATTTT; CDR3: CASSADRSSTDTQYF
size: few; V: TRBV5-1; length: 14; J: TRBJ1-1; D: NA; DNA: TGCGCCAGCAGCTTGGCAGGGGCGGACACTGAAGCTTTCTTT; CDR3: CASSLAGADTEAFF
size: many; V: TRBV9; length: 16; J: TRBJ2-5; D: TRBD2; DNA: TGTGCCAGCAGCGTAGTGGCTAGCGGGATCGAAGAGACCCAGTACTTC; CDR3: CASSVVASGIEETQYF
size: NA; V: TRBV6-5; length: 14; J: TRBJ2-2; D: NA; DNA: TGTGCCAGCACCCAGACAGGAGGCACCGGGGAGCTGTTTTTT; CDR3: CASTQTGGTGELFF
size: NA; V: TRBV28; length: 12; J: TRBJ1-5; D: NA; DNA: TGTGTCAGCAGCCCGATGAATCAGCCCCAGCATTTT; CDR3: CVSSPMNQPQHF
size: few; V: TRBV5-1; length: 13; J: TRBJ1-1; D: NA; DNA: TGCGCCAGCTCGCGTTGGCAGAACACTGAAGCTTTCTTT; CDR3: CASSRWQNTEAFF
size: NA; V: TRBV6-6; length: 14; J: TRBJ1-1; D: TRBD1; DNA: TGTGCCAGCAGTTCAGACAGGGACAACACTGAAGCTTTCTTT; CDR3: CASSSDRDNTEAFF
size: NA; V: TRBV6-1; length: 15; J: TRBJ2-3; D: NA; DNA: TGTGCCAGCAGTGAACCAGGGTCTAGCACAGGTACGCAGTATTTT; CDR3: CASSEPGSSTGTQYF
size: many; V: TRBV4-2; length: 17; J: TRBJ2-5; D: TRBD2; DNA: TGTGCCAGCAGCCAAGATCGGGCGGGAGGGGGCCAAGAGACCCAGTACTTC; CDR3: CASSQDRAGGGQETQYF
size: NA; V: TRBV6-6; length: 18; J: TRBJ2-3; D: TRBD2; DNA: TGTGCCAGCAGTTACTCGAGTTTAGCGGGGGGCCGCACAGATACGCAGTATTTT; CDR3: CASSYSSLAGGRTDTQYF
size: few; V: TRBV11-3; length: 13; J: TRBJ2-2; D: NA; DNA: TGTGCCAGCAGCCGGTGGAACACCGGGGAGCTGTTTTTT; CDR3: CASSRWNTGELFF
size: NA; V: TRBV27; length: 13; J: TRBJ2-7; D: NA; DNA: TGTGCCAGCAGTTTAGGGCCGGCCTACGAGCAGTACTTC; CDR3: CASSLGPAYEQYF